The subject of this entry is one TCR beta chain. The antigen remains undetermined. This sample stems from a study of T cell responses to AZD1222 COVID-19 vaccine. Findings of the study overall: In the spike-specific TCR repertoire, nearly half reportedly target unmutated variant regions.

In germline, CDR1 is MNHNS, CDR2 SASEGT. V was trimmed by 3 bases and J by 5 bases, leaving 13 bases between them. The CDR3 contains 15 residues. The data were produced by immunoSEQ multiplex PCR, yet TCRdb's version contains in-frame clones alone and is incomplete. The sample has about 70,000 clones, roughly 89% seen once. This sequence was found in an adult in good health. V usage is TRBV6-1 and J usage is TRBJ1-4, with D possibly being TRBD1 (6 bases). The sequencing here drew on peripheral blood, taken on day 0 of AZD1222 vaccination. CDR3 sequence (DNA): TGTGCCAGCAGTGATCTGGGGGCGTTGAATGAAAAACTGTTTTTT. This encodes CASSDLGALNEKLFF.